These 8 T cell receptor beta chains originate from one sample sequenced in a study of shared clonotypes between healthy human individuals. The method was immunoSEQ multiplex PCR; TCRdb's version includes in-frame clones alone and lacks a portion of them. The top ten clones hold 0.36% of a sample with approximately 1.5 million clones, 98% of them seen once. Sample: naive CD4+ T cells sorted from blood. Subset noted: CD45RA+ positively selected. Source of these receptors: a young man in good health.

The CDR3 DNA reads TGTGCCAGCAGCCATAAGCGGAGGGTTAGCGATGAGCAGTTCTTC. Translated, it gives CASSHKRRVSDEQFF. The chain carries TRBV14 and TRBJ2-1, with a tentative D call TRBD2 (6 bases). The CDR3 consists of 15 residues. The V and J ends lost 3 bases and 8 bases respectively, with 17 bases between them. CDR1 is SGHDN, CDR2 FVKESK, per germline.

The chain carries TRBV10-3 and TRBJ2-1, with 12 bases lining up with TRBD2. The CDR3 length is 18 residues. V shed 5 bases and J 0 bases; nucleotides not matched to a gene: 8. Germline CDR1 is ENHRY and CDR2 is SYGVKD. The CDR3 DNA reads TGTGCCATCAGTCCAACTAGCGGGAGGCCCCTCTCCTACAATGAGCAGTTCTTC. Protein sequence: CAISPTSGRPLSYNEQFF.

The V call is TRBV19, the J call TRBJ2-7, with D possibly TRBD2 on 6 matching bases. Germline V lookup: CDR1 LNHDA, CDR2 SQIVND (reference sequence). Trimming took off 4 bases at V and 4 bases at J, with 14 bases between the two ends. This CDR3 has 14 amino acids. DNA of the CDR3: TGTGCCAGTAGTAACGGAGGGGCCCTATACGAGCAGTACTTC. It translates to CASSNGGALYEQYF.

The chain employs TRBV11-2 and TRBJ2-5; TRBD2 agrees at 12 bases. Germline assignment: CDR1 SGHAT and CDR2 FQNNGV. Unmatched junction bases numbered 9, after V lost 3 bases and J lost 4 bases. The CDR3 is made up of 17 amino acids. The CDR3: CASSFWPLAGGPETQYF. The CDR3 DNA reads as TGTGCCAGCAGCTTCTGGCCGCTAGCGGGAGGGCCAGAGACCCAGTACTTC.

CDR3 coding DNA: TGTGCCAGCAGTGAATCGGTGGGAGTCTACAATGAGCAGTTCTTC. Its protein product is CASSESVGVYNEQFF. This chain links TRBV6-1 with TRBJ2-1; possibly TRBD2 for D (5 bases). Germline V gene sequence: CDR1 MNHNS, CDR2 SASEGT. V dropped 2 bases and J dropped 3 bases, with 11 bases sitting between them. The CDR3 loop spans 15 amino acids.

Concerning this clone: Other DNA sequences within the sample encode an identical CDR3. The chain combines TRBV11-2 with TRBJ2-1; D is tentatively TRBD1 or TRBD2 (5 bases each). V was pared by 3 bases and J by 6 bases, with 9 bases between. CDR1 is SGHAT, CDR2 FQNNGV, per germline. CDR3 size: 13 residues. The CDR3 sequence is CASSLGVLNEQFF. The DNA for the CDR3 is TGTGCCAGCAGCTTGGGGGTCCTCAATGAGCAGTTCTTC.

J is TRBJ1-1 and V is TRBV7-9; perhaps TRBD1 as D (5 bases). This CDR3 has 15 residues. From germline, CDR1 is SEHNR and CDR2 FQNEAQ (reference sequence). Trimming removed 0 bases at V and 1 base at J, with 9 bases between. The CDR3 region is CASSLAEGWNTEAFF. The CDR3 DNA follows: TGTGCCAGCAGCTTAGCGGAGGGGTGGAACACTGAAGCTTTCTTT.

V usage is TRBV6-1 and J usage is TRBJ2-7; TRBD1 matches at 7 bases. Germline V gene sequence: CDR1 MNHNS, CDR2 SASEGT. V dropped 1 base and J dropped 3; count of bases not matched to a gene: 6. The CDR3 loop spans 15 amino acids. The CDR3 loop reads CASSEGLGTVYEQYF. Here the CDR3 DNA reads TGTGCCAGCAGTGAAGGCCTCGGGACAGTCTACGAGCAGTACTTC.